Shown below are 17 T cell receptor beta chains from a single sample sequenced in a study of T-cell memory formation after mild COVID-19. One entry per CDR3 protein, called by TCRdb with MiXCR from the 5' RACE reads. The sample contains roughly 140,000 distinct CDR3 sequences, more than 13% of which appear only once. Sequencing was done on a sample of PBMCs or a T cell subset sorted from them (not recorded which). The receptor set was obtained from an adult woman who had mild COVID-19 (a few samples of this study predate the infection). Cell type and time point are not known.

The chain has TRBV7-9 and TRBJ1-1, with 7 nucleotides matching TRBD1. Germline trimming cut 3 bases from V and 3 bases from J; bases unmatched to any gene: 13. This CDR3 contains 17 residues. From germline, CDR1 is SEHNR and CDR2 FQNEAQ (reference sequence). CDR3 amino acids: CASSLGVVRGRDTEAFF. For the CDR3, the DNA is TGTGCCAGCAGCTTGGGGGTGGTAAGGGGGCGAGACACTGAAGCTTTCTTT.

This clonotype was seen ten or more times. The chain links TRBV5-4 to TRBJ2-1; maybe TRBD2 (5 bases). V gave up 0 bases and J gave up 1 base, with 8 bases separating them. This CDR3 has 15 amino acids. Looked up from germline, CDR1 is SGHNT and CDR2 is YYREEE (reference sequence). CDR3: CASSLVLESYNEQFF. CDR3 DNA sequence: TGTGCCAGCAGCTTGGTACTAGAGTCCTACAATGAGCAGTTCTTC.

The V call is TRBV9, the J call TRBJ2-7; 7 bases agree with TRBD2. The CDR3 contains 13 residues. CDR1 is SGDLS, CDR2 YYNGEE, per germline. The V gene end was trimmed by 3 bases and the J gene end by 2 bases; junction bases not matched to a gene: 2. The CDR3 DNA reads as TGTGCCAGCAGCGGGACTAGTCCCTACGAGCAGTACTTC. Protein sequence: CASSGTSPYEQYF.

This clonotype was counted a few times. The chain joins TRBV25-1 to TRBJ1-3, with D tentatively TRBD1 (5 bases). CDR1 is MGHDK, CDR2 SYGVNS, per germline. The CDR3 contains 14 residues. Trimming shortened V by 3 bases and J by 3 bases, and 9 bases separated the two germline ends. The CDR3 sequence: CASSDRDVGNTIYF. In DNA, the CDR3 is TGTGCCAGCAGTGATAGGGACGTTGGAAACACCATATATTTT. The full variable domain, with the rest looked up from reference TRBV25-1 and TRBJ1-3, is EADIYQTPRYLVIGTGKKITLECSQTMGHDKMYWYQQDPGMELHLIHYSYGVNSTEKGDLSSESTVSRIRTEHFPLTLESARPSHTSQYLCASSDRDVGNTIYFGEGSWLTVV.

The chain links TRBV30 to TRBJ2-2, with D possibly TRBD2 on 5 matching bases. This CDR3 comprises 15 residues. The germline gives CDR1 GTSNPN, CDR2 SVGIG (reference sequence). Between the trimmed V and J ends, which lost 0 bases and 5 bases, there was a span of 13 bases. The chain's CDR3 is CAWSVLLSGTGELFF. Written as DNA, the CDR3 is TGTGCCTGGAGTGTACTCTTGTCGGGAACCGGGGAGCTGTTTTTT.

This clonotype has only a few counts. The CDR3 nucleotides are TGCAGTGCTATTCTCGGGCAGTACTTC. Translating it yields CSAILGQYF. The V call is TRBV20-1, the J call TRBJ2-7, with D hard to call. CDR3 length: 9 amino acids. The germline V and J ends were trimmed by 4 bases and 9 bases, with 7 bases remaining between them. Germline CDR1 is DFQATT and CDR2 is SNEGSKA (reference sequence).

This chain links TRBV7-6 with TRBJ2-1, with D uncertain. The CDR3 totals 14 residues. The germline V gene encodes CDR1 SGHVS and CDR2 FNYEAQ. Trimming removed 0 bases from V and 6 bases from J, with 9 bases in between. The CDR3 spells CASSLATSVNEQFF. CDR3 DNA sequence: TGTGCCAGCAGCTTAGCAACCTCAGTCAATGAGCAGTTCTTC.

This clonotype was seen a few times. The chain joins TRBV13 to TRBJ1-3, with D unclear. V was shortened by 5 bases and J by 0 bases, with 14 bases between the two germline ends. Looked up from germline, CDR1 is PRHDT and CDR2 is FYEKMQ (reference sequence). This CDR3 contains 16 residues. The CDR3: CASSTREADSGNTIYF. CDR3 nucleotides: TGTGCCAGCAGCACGAGGGAGGCAGACTCTGGAAACACCATATATTTT.

This clonotype was seen more than once but under ten times. The chain couples TRBV5-1 to TRBJ2-7; weak D call: TRBD1 (5 bases). V was cut by 0 bases and J by 3 bases, with 16 bases left in between. This CDR3 has 16 amino acids. Germline-derived CDR1 and CDR2 are SGHRS and YFSETQ. CDR3 amino acids: CASSLEPPGQGYEQYF. The CDR3 region has the DNA TGCGCCAGCAGCTTGGAGCCCCCCGGGCAGGGCTACGAGCAGTACTTC.

This chain connects TRBV15 to TRBJ2-1, with D unclear. The CDR3 spans 13 residues. CDR1 and CDR2 from the germline V gene are LNHNV and YYDKDF (reference sequence). The ends were cut back, 1 base at V and 13 bases at J, with 14 bases in the middle. CDR3 loop: CATSRVVTEKQFF. The CDR3 DNA sequence: TGTGCCACCAGCAGAGTAGTCACCGAAAAACAGTTCTTC.

The chain links TRBV9 to TRBJ2-7; possibly TRBD1 for D (7 bases). The CDR3 has 16 amino acids. Germline V gene sequence: CDR1 SGDLS, CDR2 YYNGEE. V was shortened by 3 bases and J by 3 bases, with 19 bases between the two germline ends. CDR3 DNA: TGTGCCAGCAGCGGCACAGGGGCCGGGAGCTACTACGAGCAGTACTTC. This encodes CASSGTGAGSYYEQYF.

This clonotype has a handful of counts. Its ends do not fully match the called genes, so a read error is possible. V and J are TRBV5-4 and TRBJ2-2; D is possibly TRBD1 (6 bases). Per the germline V gene, CDR1 is SGHNT and CDR2 is YYREEE (reference sequence). The CDR3 spans 17 residues. The CDR3 nucleotides read TGTGCCAGCAGCCCTGCTCTGGGGGCGAAAATAACCGAGGAGCTGTTTTTT. This sequence encodes CASSPALGAKITEELFF.

The chain links TRBV20-1 to TRBJ2-1; D remains unclear. CDR3 length equals 16 residues. V lost 6 bases and J 3 bases, leaving 21 bases between the germline ends. Per germline, CDR1 DFQATT and CDR2 SNEGSKA (reference sequence). The CDR3 nucleotides read TGCAGTGCCGACGGGCCGACTCAGAGTTACTACAATGAGCAGTTCTTC. This sequence encodes CSADGPTQSYYNEQFF.

This clonotype was counted a few times. The chain employs TRBV6-1 and TRBJ2-7; the D gene is possibly TRBD2 (6 bases). The V gene's germline CDR1 is MNHNS and CDR2 SASEGT. CDR3 length: 13 residues. V lost 6 bases to trimming and J lost 3 bases, with 12 bases between them. The CDR3: CASSSIGGYEQYF. The CDR3 nucleotides are TGTGCCAGCAGCTCCATCGGGGGCTACGAGCAGTACTTC.

The CDR3 loop is CASSQERQGVYEQYF. The DNA for the CDR3 is TGCGCCAGCAGCCAAGAGCGACAGGGGGTCTACGAGCAGTACTTC. The chain carries TRBV4-1 and TRBJ2-7; 9 nucleotides line up with TRBD1. The V segment lost 0 bases and the J segment 3 bases; nucleotides outside the gene matches: 3. This CDR3 has 15 amino acids. From germline, CDR1 is MGHRA and CDR2 YSYEKL.

This clonotype was found many times. V usage is TRBV12-3 or TRBV12-4 and J usage is TRBJ2-1, with D maybe TRBD2 (5 bases). The CDR3 extends over 16 amino acids. Trimming stripped 0 bases from V and 5 bases from J, with 14 bases between. The CDR3 protein is CASSLALSGRNNEQFF. DNA of the CDR3: TGTGCCAGCAGTTTAGCGCTGAGCGGAAGGAACAATGAGCAGTTCTTC.

This clonotype was detected only a few times. This chain's CDR3 is CSVETVGQGDTGELFF. In nucleotides, the CDR3 is TGCAGCGTTGAGACGGTAGGACAGGGTGACACCGGGGAGCTGTTTTTT. The V call is TRBV29-1, the J call TRBJ2-2; TRBD1 agrees at 8 bases. CDR3 length: 16 residues. J gave up 3 bases and V 3 bases, and 9 bases lay outside the gene matches. Germline CDR1 reads SQVTM; CDR2 reads ANQGSEA.